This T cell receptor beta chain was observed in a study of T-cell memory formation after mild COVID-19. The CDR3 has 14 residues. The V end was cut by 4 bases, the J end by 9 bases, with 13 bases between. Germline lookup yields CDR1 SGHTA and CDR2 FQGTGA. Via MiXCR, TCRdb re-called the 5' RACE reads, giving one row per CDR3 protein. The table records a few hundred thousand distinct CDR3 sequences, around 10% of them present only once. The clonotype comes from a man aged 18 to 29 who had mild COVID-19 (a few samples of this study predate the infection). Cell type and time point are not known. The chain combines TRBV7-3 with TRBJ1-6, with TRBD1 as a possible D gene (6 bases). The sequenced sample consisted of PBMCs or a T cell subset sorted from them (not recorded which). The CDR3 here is CASSSRGGGSPLHF. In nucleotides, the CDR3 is TGTGCCAGCAGCTCCCGAGGGGGGGGTTCACCCCTCCACTTT.